The 7 T cell receptor beta chains below all came from one sample that was sequenced in a study of T cell repertoires in cytomegalovirus infection. TCRdb re-called the reads with MiXCR, one entry per CDR3 protein. This sample carries around 530,000 distinct CDR3 sequences, about 25% of them seen once, and the ten largest clones take under 15%. The specimen was PBMCs. Receptors were obtained from a human donor in good health (CMV status not recorded). Some clones in this sample may be carry-over from other donors' samples.

This clonotype was detected ten times or more. The chain uses TRBV7-2 and TRBJ2-3; D remains unclear. CDR3 length equals 15 residues. Per germline, CDR1 SGHTA and CDR2 FQGNSA. Trimming removed 0 bases from V and 3 bases from J, with 10 bases in between. CDR3 sequence (DNA): TGTGCCAGCAGCTTAGCCGGACCGCGGACAGATACGCAGTATTTT. Translation: CASSLAGPRTDTQYF. The whole variable domain, filled in from reference TRBV7-2 and TRBJ2-3, reads GAGVSQSPSNKVTEKGKDVELRCDPISGHTALYWYRQSLGQGLEFLIYFQGNSAPDKSGLPSDRFSAERTGGSVSTLTIQRTQQEDSAVYLCASSLAGPRTDTQYFGPGTRLTVL.

A few counts support this clonotype. The V call is TRBV19, the J call TRBJ2-4; no clear D. Between the trimmed V and J ends, which lost 2 bases and 0 bases, there was a span of 14 bases. This CDR3 has 17 residues. Germline V CDR1 and CDR2: LNHDA, SQIVND (reference sequence). CDR3 DNA: TGTGCCAGTAGTATATCCACAGATGCCTTAGCCAAAAACATTCAGTACTTC. As protein: CASSISTDALAKNIQYF.

The rearrangement uses TRBV11-1 and TRBJ1-2, with D perhaps TRBD1 (6 bases). Germline V gene data show CDR1 as SGHAT and CDR2 as FQDESV (reference sequence). The CDR3 has 15 residues. With 5 bases removed from V and 0 bases from J, the gap between germline ends came to 13 bases. CDR3 region: CASSQTDSSNYGYTF. For the CDR3, the DNA is TGTGCCAGCAGCCAAACGGACAGTTCTAACTATGGCTACACCTTC.

This clonotype was detected ten times or more. The chain carries TRBV6-1 and TRBJ1-5; no definite D call. Germline-derived CDR1 and CDR2 are MNHNS and SASEGT. The CDR3 has 15 residues. V was pared by 6 bases and J by 2 bases, with 14 bases between. CDR3 sequence reads: CASRAGRRGNQPQHF. The CDR3 coding sequence is TGTGCCAGCAGAGCGGGCAGGCGGGGCAATCAGCCCCAGCATTTT.

This clonotype was found many times. The rearrangement uses TRBV7-2 and TRBJ2-2, with TRBD2 as a possible D gene (6 bases). Germline CDR1 reads SGHTA; CDR2 reads FQGNSA. This CDR3 is built from 15 residues. V dropped 1 base and J dropped 5 bases, with 11 bases sitting between them. The CDR3 coding sequence is TGTGCCAGCAGCTTAGTGGCTAGCGCAACCGGGGAGCTGTTTTTT. As protein: CASSLVASATGELFF.

This clonotype has only a few counts. The V and J genes are TRBV14 and TRBJ2-7; D is tentatively TRBD1 or TRBD2 (7 bases each). Trimming left V 4 bases short and J 8 bases short, with 21 bases between. Germline V gene lookup returns CDR1 SGHDN and CDR2 FVKESK. This CDR3 is built from 15 residues. CDR3 loop: CASSPGGSPTGKQYF. CDR3 in DNA: TGTGCCAGCAGCCCCGGGGGGTCCCCGACAGGGAAGCAGTACTTC.

This clonotype occurred many times. V gene TRBV7-3 combines with J gene TRBJ2-1; D gene ambiguous. The CDR3 runs to 18 residues. V was shortened by 3 bases and J by 3 bases, with 21 bases between the two germline ends. Looked up from germline, CDR1 is SGHTA and CDR2 is FQGTGA. The CDR3 reads CASSFTSRLLGRYNEQFF. The CDR3 nucleotides are TGTGCCAGCAGCTTCACTTCCAGACTCCTCGGCCGCTACAATGAGCAGTTCTTC.